This T cell receptor (beta chain) is drawn from a study of early T cells in non-severe SARS-CoV-2 infection. This clonotype was counted at least ten times. What it binds is unknown. Individual cDNA molecules received unique molecular identifiers during library preparation. TCRdb itself ran the 5' RACE reads through MiXCR, one entry per CDR3 protein. The sample yields about 26,000 distinct CDR3 sequences, more than 3.5% seen once. Study-wide results and limits: The VDJdb matching leaned toward anti-spike CD8 responses and overlooked private and CD4 specificities.

The sample consisted of whole blood. This receptor was taken from an adult who was a healthcare worker with PCR-confirmed SARS-CoV-2 infection or an uninfected control (not recorded which).

The DNA of the CDR3 is TGCAGTGCTCGGGAGACCAACACCGGGGAGCTGTTTTTT. Translating gives CSARETNTGELFF. The V call is TRBV20-1, the J call TRBJ2-2; D may be TRBD2 (6 bases). Germline CDR1 is DFQATT and CDR2 is SNEGSKA (reference sequence). V was pared by 5 bases and J by 2 bases, with 9 bases between. This CDR3 has 13 residues.